This T cell receptor (beta chain) came from a study of read filtering for tumor transcriptome and immune sequencing. On the study more broadly: R-ISS stage counts were eight or nine for I, about 15 for II, roughly seven for III. Study-wide points: In IR-seq, single-read clonotypes were 65% to 90% of clonotypes but about 3.5% of reads. Dropping single-read clonotypes raised IR-seq and RNA-seq shared-clonotype correlation. Even smaller IR-seq throughput identified most shared clonotypes.

This clonotype was recorded many times. What it binds is unknown. Germline CDR1 SGHRS, CDR2 YFSETQ. The length of the CDR3 is 13 residues. With 4 bases clipped from V and 5 bases from J, the junction kept 5 bases outside the gene matches. The library was built from 400 ng RNA with molecular barcoded adaptors for alpha/delta and beta/gamma chains. Using its own MiXCR run on the reads, TCRdb lists one record per CDR3 protein. The sample records roughly 67,000 distinct CDR3 sequences, around 20% being singletons. The source material was a population of CD138-negative cells sorted from bone marrow. The V call is TRBV5-1, the J call TRBJ1-1; 7 positions match TRBD1. This sequence originates from a donor at least 40 years old with multiple myeloma. The DNA of the CDR3 is TGCGCCAGCAGCCAACAGGGGTGGACTGAAGCTTTCTTT. It is translated as CASSQQGWTEAFF.